The source of this T cell receptor (beta chain) is a study of blood T cells in healthy people across ages. Broader study findings: Changes in expanded clonotypes were possibly confounded, as the CMV status of donors was unknown.

As concerns this clonotype: The antigen remains undetermined.

Primers used in a second PCR of about 7 to 12 cycles were a sample-barcoded 5' primer and a J-beta primer mix. Each CDR3 protein is one row after TCRdb ran MiXCR on the 5' RACE reads. The sample yields about 640,000 distinct CDR3 sequences, 58% seen once. V lost 7 bases, J lost 0 bases, and 12 bases lay in between. Germline CDR1 and CDR2: SNHLY and FYNNEI. CDR3 length: 14 amino acids. The chain links TRBV2 to TRBJ1-2, with D perhaps matching TRBD1 (6 bases). The specimen sequenced was blood. The receptor comes from a man aged 55 to 70 in good health. The CDR3 sequence is CASNIQGANYGYTF. The CDR3 nucleotides are TGTGCCAGCAATATACAGGGTGCTAACTATGGCTACACCTTC.